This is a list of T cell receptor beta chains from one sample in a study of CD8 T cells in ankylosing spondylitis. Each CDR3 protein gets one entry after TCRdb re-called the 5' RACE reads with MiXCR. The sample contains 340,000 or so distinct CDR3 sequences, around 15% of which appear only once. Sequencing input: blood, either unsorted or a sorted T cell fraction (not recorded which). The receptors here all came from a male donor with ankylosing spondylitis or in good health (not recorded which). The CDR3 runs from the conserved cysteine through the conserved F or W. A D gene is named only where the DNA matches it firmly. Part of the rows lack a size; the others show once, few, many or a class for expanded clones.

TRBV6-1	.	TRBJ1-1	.	TGTGCCAGCAGTCCCCGGGACAAAGGTTCTAGCACTGAAGCTTTCTTT	CASSPRDKGSSTEAFF
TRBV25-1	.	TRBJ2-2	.	TGTGCCAGCAGTCTTTGGGCAGGCACCGGGGAGCTGTTTTTT	CASSLWAGTGELFF
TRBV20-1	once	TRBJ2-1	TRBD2	TGCAGTGCTAGAGATCCAAGGACTAGCGGGAGGGGGAATGAGCAGTTCTTC	CSARDPRTSGRGNEQFF
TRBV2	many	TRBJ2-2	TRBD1	TGTGCCAGCAGTCAAACCGGACAGGCCGGGGAGCTGTTTTTT	CASSQTGQAGELFF
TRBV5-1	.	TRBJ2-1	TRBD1	TGCGCCAGCAGCCTCGGGACAGCGGTCAATGAGCAGTTCTTC	CASSLGTAVNEQFF
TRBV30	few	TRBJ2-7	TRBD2	TGTGCCTGGAGTGCGGGACTAGCGGGAGAGATCGAGCAGTACTTC	CAWSAGLAGEIEQYF
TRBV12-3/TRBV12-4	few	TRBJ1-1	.	TGTGCCAGCAGTTCGGCAGGGACTGAAGCTTTCTTT	CASSSAGTEAFF
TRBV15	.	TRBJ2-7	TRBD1	TGTGCCACCAGCAGAGATGGACAGGGCGACGAGCAGTACTTC	CATSRDGQGDEQYF
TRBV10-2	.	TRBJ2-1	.	TGCGCCAGCGTTCGGCAGGGCTACAATGAGCAGTTCTTC	CASVRQGYNEQFF
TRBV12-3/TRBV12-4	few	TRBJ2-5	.	TGTGCCAGCAGTTTGTTATCCCAAGAGACCCAGTACTTC	CASSLLSQETQYF
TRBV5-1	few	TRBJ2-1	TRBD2	TGCGCCAGCAGCTTGAACCTAGCGGGAGGGAACAATGAGCAGTTCTTC	CASSLNLAGGNNEQFF
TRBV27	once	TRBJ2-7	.	TGTGCCAGCAGTTTTTCCCCAATCAGGGGCTACGAGCAGTACTTC	CASSFSPIRGYEQYF
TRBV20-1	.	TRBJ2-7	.	TGCAGTGCGGGGACAAGGAGCTCCTACGAGCAGTACTTC	CSAGTRSSYEQYF
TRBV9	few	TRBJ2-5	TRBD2	TGTGCCAGCAGCGAGGGATCCGGACCGGGGGGACAAGAGACCCAGTACTTC	CASSEGSGPGGQETQYF
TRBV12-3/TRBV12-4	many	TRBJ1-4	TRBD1	TGTGCCAGCACCGCCGGGACAGCAACTAATGAAAAACTGTTTTTT	CASTAGTATNEKLFF
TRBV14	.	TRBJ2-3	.	TGTGCCAGCAGCCTCTTCCAAGGGGTCATCACAGATACGCAGTATTTT	CASSLFQGVITDTQYF
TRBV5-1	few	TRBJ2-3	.	TGCGCCAGCAGCCAGGCGGGGCAGGGAGGCACAGATACGCAGTATTTT	CASSQAGQGGTDTQYF
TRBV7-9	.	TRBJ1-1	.	TGTGCCAGCAGCTTAGTGTCCGGGGCTGAAGCTTTCTTT	CASSLVSGAEAFF
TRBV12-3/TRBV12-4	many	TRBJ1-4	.	TGTGCCAGCAGTTTAGACACAACTAATGAAAAACTGTTTTTT	CASSLDTTNEKLFF
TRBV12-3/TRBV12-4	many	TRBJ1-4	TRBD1	TGTGCCAGCAGTTTAGCTGACAGGGGGCTCGAAAAACTGTTTTTT	CASSLADRGLEKLFF
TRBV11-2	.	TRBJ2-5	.	TGTGCCAGCAGCTCCCAGGGGCCCCCCCAAGAGACCCAGTACTTC	CASSSQGPPQETQYF
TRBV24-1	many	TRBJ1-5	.	TGTGCCACCAGTCGGGATGGGAGGGACGATCAGCCCCAGCATTTT	CATSRDGRDDQPQHF
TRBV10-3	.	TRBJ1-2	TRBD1	TGTGCCATCAGGGGACAGGTGACAAACTATGGCTACACCTTC	CAIRGQVTNYGYTF
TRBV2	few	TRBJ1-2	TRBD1	TGTGCCAGCAGTGTTACAGGGGGCAACTATGGCTACACCTTC	CASSVTGGNYGYTF
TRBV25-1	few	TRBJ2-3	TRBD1	TGTGCCAGCAGGACAGGGGGCGCGGGAGATACGCAGTATTTT	CASRTGGAGDTQYF
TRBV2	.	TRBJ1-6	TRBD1	TGTGCCAGCAGAGACCGGACAGGGGCAATTAATTCACCCCTCCACTTT	CASRDRTGAINSPLHF
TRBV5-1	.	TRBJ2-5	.	TGCGCCAGCAGCTTGGGGAAGGTCCAAGAGACCCAGTACTTC	CASSLGKVQETQYF
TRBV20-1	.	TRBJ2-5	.	TGCAGTGCTAGAGCCCCAAACCTTGCGGAGACCCAGTACTTC	CSARAPNLAETQYF
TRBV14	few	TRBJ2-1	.	TGTGCCAGCAGCCAACTGGGTCGGCCCCTTCTCGATGAGCAGTTCTTC	CASSQLGRPLLDEQFF
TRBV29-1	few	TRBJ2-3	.	TGCAGCGTTATGGATCGGGTCTCACGGAGTTCAGATACGCAGTATTTT	CSVMDRVSRSSDTQYF
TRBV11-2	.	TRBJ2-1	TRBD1	TGTGCCAGCAGCGTCCGGGACAGACAGTTCTTC	CASSVRDRQFF
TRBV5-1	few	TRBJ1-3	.	TGCGCCAGCAGCTTGGGGGTCGGGGTCGGGCTTGGAAACACCATATATTTT	CASSLGVGVGLGNTIYF
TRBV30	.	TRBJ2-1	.	TGTGCCTGGACGCTGGACCCGGGCGATGAGCAGTTCTTC	CAWTLDPGDEQFF
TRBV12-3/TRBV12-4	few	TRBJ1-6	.	TGTGCCAGCACTTCCTCCCGGGGTTCACCCCTCCACTTT	CASTSSRGSPLHF
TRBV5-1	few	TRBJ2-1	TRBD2	TGCGCCAGCAGCTTGGTAGGGACTAGCGGGAGTGAGCAGTTCTTC	CASSLVGTSGSEQFF
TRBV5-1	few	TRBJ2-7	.	TGCGCCAGCAGCTTGGAGCAGGGAAGTATCGACGAGCAGTACTTC	CASSLEQGSIDEQYF
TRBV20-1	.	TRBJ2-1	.	TGCAGTGCTAGAGATCTAAGCGTGGCCAACAATGAGCAGTTCTTC	CSARDLSVANNEQFF
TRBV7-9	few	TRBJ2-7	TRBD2	TGTGCCAGCAGCCCGGGACTAGCGGCTTTCGAGCAGTACTTC	CASSPGLAAFEQYF
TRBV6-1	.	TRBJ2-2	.	TGTGCCAGCAGTGCTGGCAGACCCACCGGGGAGCTGTTTTTT	CASSAGRPTGELFF
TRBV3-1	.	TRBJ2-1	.	TGTGCCAGCAGCCAGCATAGTGAATTCAATGAGCAGTTCTTC	CASSQHSEFNEQFF
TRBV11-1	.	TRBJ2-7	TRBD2	TGTGCCAGCAGCTTGGGACTAGCGGGGGCCCTACTCACCTACGAGCAGTACTTC	CASSLGLAGALLTYEQYF
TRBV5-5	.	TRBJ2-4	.	TGTGCCAGCAGCCGGAGCCCCGAATTTCAGTACTTC	CASSRSPEFQYF
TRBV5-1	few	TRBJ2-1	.	TGCGCCAGCAGCGCCGGGACGGAGTCCTACAATGAGCAGTTCTTC	CASSAGTESYNEQFF
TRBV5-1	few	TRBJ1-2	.	TGCGCCAGCAGCAGCTCTGCGGGTCGTACGCCTGGGGGCTACACCTTC	CASSSSAGRTPGGYTF
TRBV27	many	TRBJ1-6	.	TGTGCCAGCAGTCCCACAGGGAGCTCCTATAATTCACCCCTCCACTTT	CASSPTGSSYNSPLHF
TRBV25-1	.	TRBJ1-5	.	TGTGCCAGCAGTGAAAACAGAAATCATCAGCCCCAGCATTTT	CASSENRNHQPQHF
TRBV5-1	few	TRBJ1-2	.	TGCGCCAGCAGCTTGGAAGCTCCCTATGGCTACACCTTC	CASSLEAPYGYTF
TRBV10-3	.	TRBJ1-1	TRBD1	TGTGCCATCAGTGAGTCGACAGGGGCCAACGAAGCTTTCTTT	CAISESTGANEAFF
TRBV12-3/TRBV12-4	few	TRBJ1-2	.	TGTGCCAGCAGTTTATCTTCAGTGCCGAACTATGGCTACACCTTC	CASSLSSVPNYGYTF
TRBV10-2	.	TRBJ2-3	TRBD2	TGCGCCAGCAGGCATAGCGGGGGGGCTGCAGATACGCAGTATTTT	CASRHSGGAADTQYF
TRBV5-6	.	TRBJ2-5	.	TGTGCCAGCACCCCGGGCTTAGAGGCGGAGACCCAGTACTTC	CASTPGLEAETQYF
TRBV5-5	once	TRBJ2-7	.	TGTGCCAGCAGCCGTAGTCCTCTGGCCTACGAGCAGTACTTC	CASSRSPLAYEQYF
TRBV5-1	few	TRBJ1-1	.	TGCGCCAGCAGCTTGGAGGGGGGCAGGAACACTGAAGCTTTCTTT	CASSLEGGRNTEAFF
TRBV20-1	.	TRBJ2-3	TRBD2	TGCAGTGCTCCAACTACTAGCGGGAGTAGAGGTACGCAGTATTTT	CSAPTTSGSRGTQYF
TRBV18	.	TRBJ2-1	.	TGTGCCAGCTCACCGGAGGCGGGAAGGTACAATGAGCAGTTCTTC	CASSPEAGRYNEQFF